Following are 9 T cell receptor beta chains from one sample sequenced in a study of beta chain features in type 1 diabetes. For these receptors, no antigen is known. Reverse transcription of all isolated RNA meant that expressed TCRB transcripts were sequenced. Clones were sequenced by immunoSEQ multiplex PCR, and TCRdb holds only the in-frame ones, with some missing. The repertoire has hundreds of thousands of clones, 14% to 15% of them found once; the top ten carry approximately 0.015%. Notes on the study in general: TCRB CDR3s were moderately but significantly shorter in Type 1 diabetes patients in all four CD4+ subsets.

Sequencing was carried out using naive CD4+ T cells from blood. The receptors derive from a man between 18 and 29 years old with type 1 diabetes.

This clone was seen a few times. The chain couples TRBV6-4 to TRBJ2-2; a possible D gene is TRBD1 (5 bases). The CDR3 loop spans 17 amino acids. Trimming pared 2 bases from V and 0 bases from J, leaving 13 bases between. The germline V gene has CDR1 MRHNA and CDR2 SNTAGT. CDR3 nucleotide sequence: TGTGCCAGCAGTGACGGGTGGGCGACAGCGAACACCGGGGAGCTGTTTTTT. Translating gives CASSDGWATANTGELFF.

This clone was counted only a few times. The chain has TRBV5-1 and TRBJ2-2; 9 positions match TRBD1. V shed 5 bases and J 6 bases; nucleotides not matched to a gene: 5. Germline-derived CDR1 and CDR2 are SGHRS and YFSETQ. This CDR3 is built from 14 residues. Here the CDR3 reads CASRRDRAAGELFF. The CDR3 DNA reads TGCGCCAGCAGACGGGACAGGGCGGCCGGGGAGCTGTTTTTT.

There are a few counts of this clone. CDR3 coding DNA: TGTGCCAGCAGTTTCGGCGACGGGACAGGAAACTACAATGAGCAGTTCTTC. Translated, it gives CASSFGDGTGNYNEQFF. The V gene is TRBV28, the J gene TRBJ2-1; 8 bases align to TRBD1. With 3 bases clipped from V and 3 bases from J, the junction kept 10 bases outside the gene matches. Germline values: CDR1 MDHEN, CDR2 SYDVKM. This CDR3 has 17 amino acids.

CDR3 sequence: CSVEDWGATQYF. CDR3 in DNA: TGCAGCGTTGAAGATTGGGGAGCGACGCAGTATTTT. The chain joins TRBV29-1 to TRBJ2-3; TRBD2 is a possible D gene (5 bases). Germline loops: CDR1 SQVTM, CDR2 ANQGSEA. The CDR3 totals 12 residues. V was cut by 0 bases and J by 9 bases, with 10 bases left in between.

This clone was recorded a few times. This chain uses TRBV9 with TRBJ2-2; D is perhaps TRBD2 (6 bases). Germline V CDR1 and CDR2: SGDLS, YYNGEE. V was pared by 4 bases and J by 5 bases, with 12 bases between. The CDR3 length is 14 residues. The CDR3, as DNA: TGTGCCAGCAGCACCCCCCTAGCGACCGGGGAGCTGTTTTTT. Its protein is CASSTPLATGELFF. Supplemented by reference TRBV9 and TRBJ2-2, the full variable domain reads DSGVTQTPKHLITATGQRVTLRCSPRSGDLSVYWYQQSLDQGLQFLIQYYNGEERAKGNILERFSAQQFPDLHSELNLSSLELGDSALYFCASSTPLATGELFFGEGSRLTVL.

The CDR3 sequence: CASSPTGLAGGETQYF. CDR3 DNA sequence: TGCGCCAGCAGCCCCACGGGACTAGCGGGAGGCGAGACCCAGTACTTC. The rearrangement uses TRBV5-1 and TRBJ2-5; 15 bases fit TRBD2. The germline CDR1 and CDR2 sequences are SGHRS and YFSETQ. The CDR3 loop spans 16 amino acids. V lost 4 bases, J lost 5 bases, and 6 bases stayed unmatched.

The chain employs TRBV14 and TRBJ2-5; 11 bases line up with TRBD1. CDR1 is SGHDN, CDR2 FVKESK, per germline. The V gene end was trimmed by 4 bases and the J gene end by 4 bases; junction bases not matched to a gene: 2. The CDR3 spans 14 residues. The CDR3: CASSPDRGRETQYF. The DNA of the CDR3 is TGTGCCAGCAGCCCGGACAGGGGGCGAGAGACCCAGTACTTC. Full variable domain (remainder filled in from reference TRBV14 and TRBJ2-5): EAGVTQFPSHSVIEKGQTVTLRCDPISGHDNLYWYRRVMGKEIKFLLHFVKESKQDESGMPNNRFLAERTGGTYSTLKVQPAELEDSGVYFCASSPDRGRETQYFGPGTRLLVL.

This clone turned up a few times. This chain connects TRBV5-1 to TRBJ2-7; TRBD1 agrees at 7 bases. Germline-derived CDR1 and CDR2 are SGHRS and YFSETQ. The ends lost 4 bases at V and 2 bases at J; junction bases unmatched: 6. The CDR3 has 14 amino acids. CDR3 protein: CASSPTGEPYEQYF. The CDR3 region has the DNA TGCGCCAGCAGCCCTACAGGGGAGCCCTACGAGCAGTACTTC.

This clone was recorded a few times. The V and J genes are TRBV4-1 and TRBJ2-1, with 7 bases matching TRBD1. Trimming took 6 bases from V and 2 from J; bases not matched to a gene: 7. The CDR3 extends over 15 amino acids. Germline CDR1 and CDR2: MGHRA and YSYEKL. For the CDR3, the DNA is TGCGCCAGCAGTCGATATGGGACAGCCTACAATGAGCAGTTCTTC. Amino acids: CASSRYGTAYNEQFF.